This T cell receptor beta chain stems from a study of spatial heterogeneity in lung cancer (dated by TCRdb to about 2019). At the level of the whole study: More beta-chain than alpha-chain transcripts were consistently detected, likely reflecting higher beta-chain transcript abundance. The study linked features of the TCR repertoire to counts of nonsynonymous mutations, which were determined by whole-exome sequencing of tumor tissue. Both alpha and beta chains were TCR-sequenced in samples taken at surgery, namely 220 tumor regions, 62 to 70 matched nontumor lung samples and about 58 PBMC samples. In tumor regions, TCR transcript counts showed a strong correlation with a T cell transcriptional module score from matched bulk RNA-seq. The study quantitatively compared TCR alpha and beta repertoires across multiple tumor regions, matched nontumor lung and blood in non-small cell lung cancer. In the raw uncorrected reads, each unique combination of TCR and UMI appeared more than ten times on average. Broad study findings and their caveats: TCR-seq coverage of tumor T cells was estimated at only roughly 6.6% for alpha chains and approximately 12% for beta chains. Additional single-cell paired TCR alpha and beta sequencing was considered necessary to confirm, at a functional level, the hypothesis that regional TCRs recognize regional mutations. Counts of ubiquitous and regional expanded TCRs correlated with counts of ubiquitous and regional nonsynonymous mutations, respectively. A correlation was observed between the number of expanded intratumoral alpha and beta TCRs and the tumor nonsynonymous mutation count.

Libraries were constructed by 5' RACE. The sample was run on a NextSeq 500. In the TCR library protocol, a unique molecular identifier was attached to each TCR cDNA molecule so that PCR and sequencing errors could be corrected. The authors processed their data as follows. TCR identification, UMI-based error correction and CDR3 extraction were all carried out with Decombinator tools. Expanded TCRs were defined as those above a frequency of 2 per 1,000, corresponding to the top 1% of the tumor frequency distribution. Expanded tumor TCRs were classed as regional if statistically deemed absent (corrected P<0.05) from at least one tumor region, otherwise ubiquitous. Each repertoire was subsampled 100 times to 5,000 TCRs, after which Renyi diversity was computed with the R vegan package. CDR3 similarity networks were built from amino acid triplet string-kernel similarity, with CDR3s being connected when pairwise similarity was above 0.82. Clones were called with MiXCR by TCRdb after fastp trimmed the public reads at Q25, and only in-frame beta chains were retained. Each CDR3 protein appears once, grouped with its most common genes and DNA. The authors' filters were not applied to this entry. The sample table holds about 15,000 distinct CDR3 sequences, of which roughly 6.6% were seen once. Approximately 10% of the sample rests with the top ten.

This specimen's time point label, interpreted: sample taken at primary tumor resection. Donors were some 67 patients with early-stage, untreated non-small cell lung cancer from the lung TRACERx cohort. TCR sequencing used whole RNA extracted from tumor and nontumor lung tissue, or from cryopreserved PBMC samples, without cell sorting. A patient was chosen for TCR sequencing only when enough RNA was available from at least two tumor regions. Before selection, tumor and adjacent nontumor lung specimens were reviewed by a lung pathologist. This clonotype showed up many times. No cognate antigen has been identified for it. Base quality data are lacking; no much larger clone is found one base away. CDR1 and CDR2 were assigned from the germline V gene (reference sequence) as DFQATT and SNEGSKA. V is clipped by 5 bases and J by 4 bases, and the sequence between their germline boundaries is 10 bases long. Measured from the cysteine to the phenylalanine, the CDR3 is 12 residues long. Only CDR3 DNA is held: 36 bases, read in frame from base 1.

The specimen comprised lung tumor tissue, sampled at surgery. This TCR was recovered from a male donor with early-stage non-small cell lung cancer. The chain uses TRBV20-1 and TRBJ2-3, with no reliable assignment of the D segment. The DNA is as follows: TGCAGTGCTTCCCCCTTCGCAGATACGCAGTATTTT. This gives the protein CSASPFADTQYF.